This passage covers 10 T cell receptor beta chains from one sample sequenced in a study of T cells after yellow fever vaccination. TCRdb itself ran the 5' RACE reads through MiXCR, one entry per CDR3 protein. The data hold more than 120,000 distinct CDR3 sequences, with 7.7% observed a single time. The sample in question was CD4+ T cells sorted from PBMCs, obtained 5 days after the yellow fever booster vaccination. The source is a man aged 25-45 years who received the YFV17D yellow fever vaccine.

This clonotype has a count of ten or more. The chain combines TRBV10-3 with TRBJ2-7; a weak D match, TRBD2 (6 bases). The CDR3 loop spans 14 amino acids. V gave up 2 bases and J gave up 2 bases, with 10 bases separating them. Germline V gene lookup returns CDR1 ENHRY and CDR2 SYGVKD. CDR3 in amino acids: CAISELEGTYEQYF. DNA of the CDR3: TGTGCCATCAGTGAGCTGGAGGGGACCTACGAGCAGTACTTC.

This clonotype was recorded many times. The gene calls are TRBV6-1 and TRBJ2-7; D remains ambiguous. V was cut by 3 bases and J by 2 bases, with 14 bases left in between. The CDR3 runs 15 residues. Looked up from germline, CDR1 is MNHNS and CDR2 is SASEGT. The CDR3 DNA is TGTGCCAGCAGTGATCAGCCCCAAGCCCCCTACGAGCAGTACTTC. Protein product: CASSDQPQAPYEQYF.

This clonotype was detected ten times or more. The chain recombines TRBV27 with TRBJ1-6; D perhaps matches TRBD1 (5 bases). The CDR3 extends over 13 amino acids. V lost 10 bases and J 4 bases, leaving 11 bases between the germline ends. Germline CDR1 MNHEY, CDR2 SMNVEV (reference sequence). The CDR3 bases are TGTGCCACCTCAGGGCAATATAATTCACCCCTCCACTTT. As protein: CATSGQYNSPLHF.

This clonotype appeared many times. The chain is built from TRBV7-9 and TRBJ2-7; D perhaps matches TRBD2 (6 bases). The germline CDR1 and CDR2 sequences are SEHNR and FQNEAQ (reference sequence). Deletions cut 5 bases from V and 3 bases from J, with 17 bases between. The CDR3 loop spans 15 amino acids. The DNA for the CDR3 is TGTGCCAGCAGCCCTGAGGGCGGGAACCGCTACGAGCAGTACTTC. This codes for CASSPEGGNRYEQYF.

This clonotype appeared many times. The chain employs TRBV10-2 and TRBJ2-5; either TRBD1 or TRBD2 may supply D (5 bases each). Trimming removed 3 bases at V and 5 bases at J, with 10 bases between. CDR1 is WSHSY, CDR2 SAAADI, per germline. CDR3 length: 13 residues. The CDR3 DNA is TGCGCCAGCAGTGAAAACGAGGGGGAGACCCAGTACTTC. As protein: CASSENEGETQYF.

At least ten counts were recorded for this clonotype. The gene calls are TRBV2 and TRBJ2-1; D is unresolved. Per germline, CDR1 SNHLY and CDR2 FYNNEI. The CDR3 has 13 amino acids. Trimming took 6 bases from V and 4 from J, leaving 10 bases between them. CDR3 sequence reads: CASSQNGYNEQFF. The CDR3 region has the DNA TGTGCCAGCAGCCAAAACGGATACAATGAGCAGTTCTTC.

Ten or more counts support this clonotype. This chain uses TRBV19 with TRBJ2-2, with D possibly being TRBD2 (5 bases). Trimming removed 7 bases at V and 1 base at J, with 13 bases between. Germline CDR1 LNHDA, CDR2 SQIVND (reference sequence). This CDR3 contains 15 residues. The chain's CDR3 is CASIKSGGNTGELFF. Written as DNA, the CDR3 is TGTGCCAGTATAAAGAGTGGAGGGAACACCGGGGAGCTGTTTTTT.

The table lists this clonotype with many counts. The genes are TRBV12-3 or TRBV12-4 and TRBJ2-1, with D uncertain. The CDR3 consists of 17 residues. V shed 7 bases and J shed 3 bases, with 22 bases lying between them. Written as DNA, the CDR3 is TGTGCCAGCACTCCTCCTGGGTCGCTTTCCTACTACAATGAGCAGTTCTTC. Translated: CASTPPGSLSYYNEQFF.

This clonotype came up a few times. The chain links TRBV5-4 to TRBJ2-1; 10 nucleotides agree with TRBD1. The CDR3 loop spans 16 amino acids. The ends lost 4 bases at V and 4 bases at J; junction bases unmatched: 8. Germline CDR1 and CDR2: SGHNT and YYREEE (reference sequence). CDR3 DNA sequence: TGTGCCAGCAGCCCATGGACAGGGGGGTCTTACAATGAGCAGTTCTTC. Encoded protein: CASSPWTGGSYNEQFF.

There are many counts of this clonotype. V gene TRBV7-2 combines with J gene TRBJ2-7, with 13 bases lining up with TRBD2. Germline trimming cut 5 bases from V and 0 bases from J; bases unmatched to any gene: 1. This CDR3 contains 15 residues. Germline CDR1 and CDR2: SGHTA and FQGNSA. The CDR3: CASSRTSGSSYEQYF. CDR3 in DNA: TGTGCCAGCAGCCGGACTAGCGGGAGCTCCTACGAGCAGTACTTC.